Many counts were recorded for the clone carrying this T cell receptor beta chain. The target antigen is unknown. These data belong to a study of beta chain features in type 1 diabetes. On the study more broadly: Over all samples combined, about 100,000,000 sorted cells were examined.

The sequenced template was cDNA made from the entire isolated RNA. The data were produced by immunoSEQ multiplex PCR, yet TCRdb's version contains in-frame clones alone and is incomplete. The sample includes around 450,000 clones, approximately 10% of them seen just once. Without exception, sorted populations had purity beyond 98%. V lost 3 bases and J 7 bases, leaving 12 bases between the germline ends. Germline V gene sequence: CDR1 MGHDK, CDR2 SYGVNS. CDR3 length: 13 amino acids. Study outcomes and limitations: Type 1 diabetes patients showed a moderate but significant shortening of TCRB CDR3s in all four CD4+ subsets.

The TCR was taken from a woman between 18 and 30 years old in good health. This chain joins TRBV25-1 and TRBJ2-5; TRBD1 is a possible D gene (5 bases). The sample comprised naive CD4+ T cells from blood. The CDR3 reads CASSDRVVGTQYF. The CDR3 DNA reads as TGTGCCAGCAGTGACAGGGTAGTCGGGACCCAGTACTTC.